This is a list of T cell receptor beta chains from one sample in a study of cytomegalovirus exposure and HLA in healthy donors. Libraries were prepared by immunoSEQ multiplex PCR; TCRdb keeps only in-frame clonotypes and omits some of them. The sample is made up of roughly 140,000 clones, and the top ten hold approximately 2.6% of it. The sequenced sample was PBMCs. The receptors come from a man aged 40-49 years in good health and CMV-seronegative. CDR3s leave out the opening cysteine and the closing phenylalanine or tryptophan.

v_call | cdr3_aa
TRBV29-1 | SVDTQGSGGYT
TRBV18 | ASSPLREGTGELF
TRBV27 | ASSLQEGRSPLH
TRBV6-4 | ASSDAPGYEQY
TRBV19 | ASSMGQTNTGELF
TRBV27 | ASSRGVGLYEQY
TRBV7-3 | ASSPQGADTEAF
TRBV4-2 | ASSGADRVYGYT
TRBV19 | ASSLQTGGGEY
TRBV27 | ASSPQGRTEAF
TRBV4-2 | ASSQDLARMNTEAF
TRBV5-1 | ASSLGMGQGPTDTQY
TRBV29-1 | SVETGGVYGYT
TRBV11-2 | ASSSLGQGTTDTQY
TRBV5-3 | ARSLVESGGGTDTQY
TRBV10-3 | AISVGTELNYGYT
TRBV7-9 | ASSSDRGANQPQH
TRBV7-2 | ASSTGLAGVSYEQY
TRBV7-9 | ASSTREQGNIQY
TRBV7-2 | ASSLMTSGDRGTQY
TRBV11-2 | ASSLVSSGSGNTIY
TRBV4-3 | ASSQERGSTDTQY
TRBV4-1 | ASSQGTVFYNQPQH
TRBV7-9 | ASRNDSVNIQY
TRBV5-1 | ASSLVGTSGGYNEQF
TRBV11-2 | ASSTVGGSTDTQY
TRBV5-1 | ASSPGQHTDTQY
TRBV28 | AGSEGATGELF
TRBV5-6 | ASSLVTGMNTEAF